These 21 T cell receptor beta chains were all obtained from the same sample, sequenced in a study of blood T cell repertoires in COVID-19. Method: immunoSEQ multiplex PCR; TCRdb's copy keeps in-frame clones and lacks some. The table lists hundreds of thousands of clones, about 88% of them singletons. The sequencing sample was made of peripheral blood. The receptors originated from a man in his 60s with acute or convalescent COVID-19.

The V and J genes are TRBV6-2 or TRBV6-3 and TRBJ1-2; TRBD1 agrees at 10 bases. From germline, CDR1 is MNHEY and CDR2 SVGEGT. The CDR3 sequence is 14 residues long. The V and J ends lost 4 bases and 5 bases, in that order; junction bases with no gene match: 4. The CDR3 is CASSSGQGVYGYTF. CDR3 bases: TGTGCCAGCAGTTCTGGACAGGGGGTTTATGGCTACACCTTC.

The chain couples TRBV19 to TRBJ1-2, with D maybe TRBD1 (6 bases). Trimming took 5 bases from V and 6 from J, leaving 22 bases between them. The CDR3 sequence is 16 residues long. CDR1 and CDR2 (germline): LNHDA, SQIVND (reference sequence). CDR3 coding DNA: TGTGCCAGTAGTCCCCTGGCCAGGGGATGGAAGGATGGCTACACCTTC. It yields the protein CASSPLARGWKDGYTF.

The rearrangement uses TRBV5-1 and TRBJ1-1; TRBD1 agrees at 8 bases. After removal of 4 bases from V and 4 bases from J, the junction contained 6 bases not matched to a gene. Germline CDR1 reads SGHRS; CDR2 reads YFSETQ. CDR3 length: 14 amino acids. CDR3 amino acids: CASSPIDRGTEAFF. Here the CDR3 DNA reads TGCGCCAGCAGCCCAATAGACAGGGGCACTGAAGCTTTCTTT.

The gene calls are TRBV12-3 or TRBV12-4 and TRBJ2-1, with 8 bases lining up with TRBD1. After removal of 4 bases from V and 7 bases from J, the junction contained 3 bases not matched to a gene. CDR3 length equals 13 residues. The DNA for the CDR3 is TGTGCCAGCAGTTCGGGACAGGTAAATGAGCAGTTCTTC. Amino acids: CASSSGQVNEQFF.

In this sample, this clone turned up once. The chain combines TRBV27 with TRBJ1-1; no definite D call. The CDR3 runs 13 residues. Per germline, CDR1 MNHEY and CDR2 SMNVEV (reference sequence). With 5 bases removed from V and 1 base from J, the gap between germline ends came to 8 bases. This CDR3 reads CASSPLANTEAFF. Here the CDR3 DNA reads TGTGCCAGCAGTCCACTAGCGAACACTGAAGCTTTCTTT.

The chain is built from TRBV7-8 and TRBJ2-2; maybe TRBD2 (6 bases). Germline-derived CDR1 and CDR2 are SGHVS and FQNEAQ. Trimming removed 1 base at V and 1 base at J, with 7 bases between. The CDR3 covers 15 residues. CDR3 nucleotides: TGTGCCAGCAGCTTAGTGGGGGGGAACACCGGGGAGCTGTTTTTT. Protein: CASSLVGGNTGELFF.

The rearrangement links TRBV30 to TRBJ1-2, with 7 positions matching TRBD1. V gave up 1 base and J gave up 5 bases; unmatched junction bases: 10. Per the germline V gene, CDR1 is GTSNPN and CDR2 is SVGIG (reference sequence). This CDR3 comprises 15 residues. The CDR3 sequence is CAWSARDRATYGYTF. In nucleotides, the CDR3 is TGTGCCTGGAGTGCCCGGGACAGAGCTACTTATGGCTACACCTTC.

The rearrangement joins TRBV6-5 to TRBJ2-7; possible D gene TRBD2, 5 bases. The CDR3 runs 11 residues. V was shortened by 8 bases and J by 3 bases, with 8 bases between the two germline ends. Germline V gives CDR1 MNHEY, CDR2 SVGAGI. CDR3 residues: CASRDFYEQYF. The CDR3 nucleotides read TGTGCCAGCCGGGATTTCTACGAGCAGTACTTC.

V usage is TRBV7-9 and J usage is TRBJ2-6, with D maybe TRBD1 (5 bases). The V gene's germline CDR1 is SEHNR and CDR2 FQNEAQ (reference sequence). With 3 bases removed from V and 0 bases from J, the gap between germline ends came to 12 bases. The CDR3 contains 17 residues. Here the CDR3 DNA reads TGTGCCAGCAGCTTGCGACAGAGGAACTCTGGGGCCAACGTCCTGACTTTC. Translation gives CASSLRQRNSGANVLTF.

This chain uses TRBV5-4 with TRBJ1-2; 8 bases align to TRBD1. CDR3 size: 17 residues. V was clipped by 0 bases and J by 5 bases; unmatched bases: 12. CDR1 is SGHNT and CDR2 is YYREEE in the germline V gene (reference sequence). This CDR3 is CASSLGAGGETRYGYTF. The CDR3 nucleotides read TGTGCCAGCAGCTTGGGGGCAGGGGGCGAGACAAGATATGGCTACACCTTC.

Written as DNA, the CDR3 is TGTGCCAGCAGCCAAGTCCTAGCGGGGGCCGGCTCCTACGAGCAGTACTTC. The encoded protein is CASSQVLAGAGSYEQYF. The rearrangement links TRBV3-1 (or the pseudogene TRBV3-2) to TRBJ2-7; TRBD2 agrees at 10 bases. The CDR3 sequence is 17 residues long. The V gene's germline CDR1 is LGHDT and CDR2 YNNKEL (reference sequence). The V gene end was trimmed by 1 base and the J gene end by 0 bases; junction bases not matched to a gene: 6.

In the case of this clone: Other DNA sequences in this sample translate to the same CDR3. The genes are TRBV4-2 and TRBJ2-5; 8 positions agree with TRBD1. The junction had 6 bases not matched to a gene; V was cut back by 4 bases and J by 5 bases. Germline V gene data show CDR1 as LGHNA and CDR2 as YNFKEQ. The CDR3 is 14 amino acids. CDR3 in DNA: TGTGCCAGCAGCCCCCGGACAGGGAGGGAGACCCAGTACTTC. It yields the protein CASSPRTGRETQYF.

This clone was observed a single time. The J gene is TRBJ2-1, the V gene TRBV5-1; 9 bases match TRBD1. Germline-derived CDR1 and CDR2 are SGHRS and YFSETQ. The CDR3 spans 16 residues. After removal of 4 bases from V and 6 bases from J, the junction contained 11 bases not matched to a gene. CDR3 protein: CASSADTGGVINEQFF. The CDR3 DNA follows: TGCGCCAGCAGCGCCGATACAGGGGGCGTAATCAATGAGCAGTTCTTC.

V usage is TRBV5-4 and J usage is TRBJ1-1; D unclear. The V end was cut by 0 bases, the J end by 1 base, with 13 bases between. Germline V CDR1 and CDR2: SGHNT, YYREEE (reference sequence). This CDR3 has 16 residues. The CDR3, as DNA: TGTGCCAGCAGCTTGGCCCGGCTCGCGGGGAACACTGAAGCTTTCTTT. Translation gives CASSLARLAGNTEAFF.

V gene TRBV6-1 combines with J gene TRBJ1-6; tentatively, D is TRBD1 (6 bases). Trimming cost V 8 bases and J 0 bases, with 14 bases left between them. CDR1 and CDR2 from the germline V gene are MNHNS and SASEGT. This CDR3 is built from 16 residues. The CDR3 loop reads CASGGTRSSYNSPLHF. The CDR3 DNA is TGTGCCAGCGGTGGGACAAGGAGCTCCTATAATTCACCCCTCCACTTT.

The rearrangement links TRBV5-4 to TRBJ1-1, with 7 bases identical to TRBD1. The CDR3 contains 15 residues. The V gene end was trimmed by 0 bases and the J gene end by 4 bases; junction bases not matched to a gene: 6. Germline CDR1 reads SGHNT; CDR2 reads YYREEE (reference sequence). This CDR3 reads CASSLGQGRFTEAFF. The CDR3 bases are TGTGCCAGCAGCTTGGGACAGGGAAGGTTCACTGAAGCTTTCTTT. The full variable domain, with the rest looked up from reference TRBV5-4 and TRBJ1-1, is ETGVTQSPTHLIKTRGQQVTLRCSSQSGHNTVSWYQQALGQGPQFIFQYYREEENGRGNFPPRFSGLQFPNYSSELNVNALELDDSALYLCASSLGQGRFTEAFFGQGTRLTVV.

V is TRBV5-1 and J is TRBJ2-1; the match to TRBD2 covers 9 bases. After removal of 0 bases from V and 8 bases from J, the junction contained 9 bases not matched to a gene. From germline, CDR1 is SGHRS and CDR2 YFSETQ. CDR3 size: 16 residues. The CDR3 DNA reads as TGCGCCAGCAGCTTGGGACTAGCGGTCAATTTGGATGAGCAGTTCTTC. Protein: CASSLGLAVNLDEQFF.

This clone occurred a few times. The chain couples TRBV30 to TRBJ1-3; 7 bases align to TRBD1. This CDR3 has 15 residues. CDR1 and CDR2 (germline): GTSNPN, SVGIG (reference sequence). Trimming took 0 bases from V and 4 from J; bases not matched to a gene: 6. CDR3 bases: TGTGCCTGGAGTGTACCCGGGACAGCCGGAAACACCATATATTTT. As protein: CAWSVPGTAGNTIYF.

Concerning this clone itself: Other nucleotide sequences from this sample produce the same CDR3. The V and J genes are TRBV6-5 and TRBJ2-2, with 8 nucleotides matching TRBD1. The V gene's germline CDR1 is MNHEY and CDR2 SVGAGI. The CDR3 runs to 15 residues. The V segment lost 6 bases and the J segment 5 bases; nucleotides outside the gene matches: 8. CDR3 sequence: CASSLDRVGTGELFF. CDR3 DNA sequence: TGTGCCAGCAGCTTGGACAGGGTGGGAACCGGGGAGCTGTTTTTT.

The genes are TRBV7-2 and TRBJ2-1; a weak D match, TRBD1 (8 bases). The ends were cut back, 5 bases at V and 13 bases at J, with 21 bases in the middle. The germline V gene encodes CDR1 SGHTA and CDR2 FQGNSA. This CDR3 contains 14 residues. The CDR3 DNA is TGTGCCAGCAGCCCACCGGGAGGCAGGGGGCAACAGTTCTTC. Encoded protein: CASSPPGGRGQQFF.

The chain links TRBV7-2 to TRBJ2-2; 11 nucleotides align to TRBD2. J was trimmed by 1 base and V by 1 base; bases with no gene match: 8. The CDR3 loop spans 19 amino acids. CDR1 and CDR2 from the germline V gene are SGHTA and FQGNSA. CDR3 sequence (DNA): TGTGCCAGCAGCTTAGTTTCTAGCGGGGGGATTCGGAACACCGGGGAGCTGTTTTTT. Encoded protein: CASSLVSSGGIRNTGELFF.